Listed below are T cell receptor beta chains from one sample, sequenced in a study of blood T cell repertoires in COVID-19. Here immunoSEQ multiplex PCR was the method, and the copy in TCRdb shows in-frame clones only, minus some. The sample has about 300,000 clones, around 87% seen once. Sequences were obtained from peripheral blood. The receptors were sampled from a woman in her thirties or forties who had recovered from COVID-19. Both conserved end residues are part of each CDR3. A D gene is named only where the DNA matches it firmly. A row's size may be missing; if present it is once, few, many or a size class.

cdr3_nt cdr3_aa j_call v_call d_call clone_size
TGTGCCAGCAGCTCACTAGCGGGGGGCCCCTACGAGCAGTACTTC CASSSLAGGPYEQYF TRBJ2-7 TRBV7-6 TRBD2 -
TGTGCCAGCGGATCCTCCCCAGGGGTTAGGACTGAAGCTTTCTTT CASGSSPGVRTEAFF TRBJ1-1 TRBV5-6 - -
TGTGCCAGCAGCCAAGCAGGGACTAACTATGGCTACACCTTC CASSQAGTNYGYTF TRBJ1-2 TRBV3-1/TRBV3-2 - -
TGTGCCAGCAGTCCGTACGGGGGACAAGAGACCCAGTACTTC CASSPYGGQETQYF TRBJ2-5 TRBV27 - -
TGTGCCAGCGCGGCGTATAATGAGCAGTTCTTC CASAAYNEQFF TRBJ2-1 TRBV2 - -
TGTGCCAGCAGTGAAGACAGGACGAACACTGAAGCTTTCTTT CASSEDRTNTEAFF TRBJ1-1 TRBV2 - few
TGTGCCAGCAGCTTGGTTGCGGGCTACGAGCAGTACTTC CASSLVAGYEQYF TRBJ2-7 TRBV7-9 - -
TGTGCCAGCAGCCCCCGCCTACTGGGGCTGGGTGAAGCTTTCTTT CASSPRLLGLGEAFF TRBJ1-1 TRBV3-1/TRBV3-2 - once
TGCGCCAGCAGCGTCGCCGGGACAGGGACGCTGGGCGAGCAGTACTTC CASSVAGTGTLGEQYF TRBJ2-7 TRBV5-1 TRBD1 -
TGTGCCAGCAGTGGAAGATGGTCGGGTCGGGCTTTCTTT CASSGRWSGRAFF TRBJ1-1 TRBV2 - -
TGTGCCAGCAGTGAAGGGATCCGACTAGCGGCTGGGGAGCTGTTTTTT CASSEGIRLAAGELFF TRBJ2-2 TRBV2 TRBD2 -
TGCGCCAGCCACCAAAATGGCCCAGTTTACACTGAAGCTTTCTTT CASHQNGPVYTEAFF TRBJ1-1 TRBV23-1 - -
TGTGCCAGCAGCCAACATGGACTGCCGGGTCATGAGCAGTTCTTC CASSQHGLPGHEQFF TRBJ2-1 TRBV4-2 - few
TGCGCCAGCAGCTTGGATCATTGGAACACTGAAGCTTTCTTT CASSLDHWNTEAFF TRBJ1-1 TRBV5-1 - -
TGTGCCACCAGTGACCAGGACAGGGAGGGTACGCAGTATTTT CATSDQDREGTQYF TRBJ2-3 TRBV24-1 - -
TGTGCCAGCAGCTTAACGGTTCCAGGGCCAATCCCGAACACTGAAGCTTTCTTT CASSLTVPGPIPNTEAFF TRBJ1-1 TRBV7-3 - -
TGTGCCAGCAGTTACGCGGGCAGTTCGCTTCCTGAAGCTTTCTTT CASSYAGSSLPEAFF TRBJ1-1 TRBV6-6 - -
TGTGCCAGCAGTTACGGCCTTCCTAGCGGGGGCCGGCAAGGTGAGCAGTTCTTC CASSYGLPSGGRQGEQFF TRBJ2-1 TRBV6-2/TRBV6-3 TRBD2 -
TGTGCCAGCAGCTGGGGGGATCGGAAGACCCAGTACTTC CASSWGDRKTQYF TRBJ2-5 TRBV28 - -
TGCAGTGCTAGTGCACAGGGGTATAGCAATCAGCCCCAGCATTTT CSASAQGYSNQPQHF TRBJ1-5 TRBV20-1 TRBD1 -
TGTGCCAGCAGTGAGGGAGCATACACAGATACGCAGTATTTT CASSEGAYTDTQYF TRBJ2-3 TRBV6-1 - -
TGTGCCAGCAGTTCCCGGACAGGCAAACCCGCAGGCACAGATACGCAGTATTTT CASSSRTGKPAGTDTQYF TRBJ2-3 TRBV27 TRBD1 -
TGCGCCAGCAGCGTCGGGACAGGGGGGTATCAGCCCCAGCATTTT CASSVGTGGYQPQHF TRBJ1-5 TRBV5-1 TRBD1 once
TGTGCCAGCAGACCACGGGACAGGGTGGGGTACGAGCAGTACTTC CASRPRDRVGYEQYF TRBJ2-7 TRBV5-6 TRBD1 -
TGTGCCAGCAGGCGACAGATTGGAGGCAATCAGCCCCAGCATTTT CASRRQIGGNQPQHF TRBJ1-5 TRBV6-5 - -
TGTGCTAGCAGACAAACTAGCGGGGTCGGCGAGACCCAGTACTTC CASRQTSGVGETQYF TRBJ2-5 TRBV7-7 TRBD2 once
TGCGCCAGCAGTAACCAGGGGTCGTGGGATGAGCAGTTCTTC CASSNQGSWDEQFF TRBJ2-1 TRBV10-2 - -
TGTGCCAGCAGTCAGGGGGACGCAACTAATGAAAAACTGTTTTTT CASSQGDATNEKLFF TRBJ1-4 TRBV6-5 TRBD1 few
TGTGCCAGCAGTTACCGTGACTCGACCACTGAAGCTTTCTTT CASSYRDSTTEAFF TRBJ1-1 TRBV6-5 - -
TGTGCCAGCAGCCAAGATGGCAGGGGGCACGAGCAGTACTTC CASSQDGRGHEQYF TRBJ2-7 TRBV3-1/TRBV3-2 TRBD1 -
TGTGCCAGCCGGGGGGCGGGCAAAGAGACCCAGTACTTC CASRGAGKETQYF TRBJ2-5 TRBV12-3/TRBV12-4 - -
TGTGCCAGCAGCTTAACAGGACAGGGGGCCGGGGGCTATGGCTACACCTTC CASSLTGQGAGGYGYTF TRBJ1-2 TRBV7-9 TRBD1 few
TGCGCCAGCAGCCAAGAACGGGACACTGAAGCTTTCTTT CASSQERDTEAFF TRBJ1-1 TRBV4-1 - many
TGTGCCAGCAGCTTGAGTCAGGTTATGAACACTGAAGCTTTCTTT CASSLSQVMNTEAFF TRBJ1-1 TRBV11-2 - -
TGTGCCAGCAGCTATCGGACAGGGTCGCACGAGCAGTACTTC CASSYRTGSHEQYF TRBJ2-7 TRBV11-2 TRBD1 -
TGTGCCAGCAGCCTAGATAGCGGGGCGCCTTTTTACAATGAGCAGTTCTTC CASSLDSGAPFYNEQFF TRBJ2-1 TRBV3-1/TRBV3-2 TRBD2 once
TGCGCCAGCTATATCTCAGGGGATGTCTATGGCTACACCTTC CASYISGDVYGYTF TRBJ1-2 TRBV5-1 - -
TGTGCCAGCAGCGTAGAGGGACACCCGAACACTGAAGCTTTCTTT CASSVEGHPNTEAFF TRBJ1-1 TRBV9 - -
TGTGCCAGCAGTCCCCTCGGGCGGGGGGACACAGATACGCAGTATTTT CASSPLGRGDTDTQYF TRBJ2-3 TRBV6-2/TRBV6-3 TRBD2 -
TGTGCCAGCAGTTTGCGGGGGGCCTACAATGAGCAGTTCTTC CASSLRGAYNEQFF TRBJ2-1 TRBV6-5 TRBD2 -
TGTGCCAGCACCGACTTACTAGCGGGGGGGCAAGAGACCCAGTACTTC CASTDLLAGGQETQYF TRBJ2-5 TRBV28 TRBD2 -
TGTGCCTGGAGTGGGGGACTTAACTATGGCTACACCTTC CAWSGGLNYGYTF TRBJ1-2 TRBV30 - -
TGTGCCAGCAGTGAAGTAGAGATATTACCCTATGGCTACACCTTC CASSEVEILPYGYTF TRBJ1-2 TRBV6-1 - -
TGTGCCATCAGTGAGTCTATCGGGGGAGGCATCAATGAGCAGTTCTTC CAISESIGGGINEQFF TRBJ2-1 TRBV10-3 - -
TGTGCCAGCAGCGCGTCGGGACACTTGAACACTGAAGCTTTCTTT CASSASGHLNTEAFF TRBJ1-1 TRBV9 - -
TGCGCCAGCAGCCATCAGGACAGGATCTACGAGCAGTACTTC CASSHQDRIYEQYF TRBJ2-7 TRBV4-1 TRBD1 -
TGTGCCAGCAGCGTGGGACAGGGGGCGCGAGGCTATGGCTACACCTTC CASSVGQGARGYGYTF TRBJ1-2 TRBV7-2 TRBD1 -
TGCGCCAGCAGTGACGGGGGGCAAGAGACCCAGTACTTC CASSDGGQETQYF TRBJ2-5 TRBV10-1 TRBD2 -
TGTGCCAGCAGCCATCATACCCTAATGAACACTGAAGCTTTCTTT CASSHHTLMNTEAFF TRBJ1-1 TRBV4-2 - -
TGTGCCAGCAGCCGCCGAGCGGGGGGCACAGATACGCAGTATTTT CASSRRAGGTDTQYF TRBJ2-3 TRBV6-2/TRBV6-3 TRBD2 -
TGTGCCAGCAGCTTAGTGCCTAGCAACAATGAGCAGTTCTTC CASSLVPSNNEQFF TRBJ2-1 TRBV7-2 - -
TGTGCCAGCAGCCAAGATGAGGGGGCCTCCTACGAGCAGTACTTC CASSQDEGASYEQYF TRBJ2-7 TRBV3-1/TRBV3-2 TRBD1 few